This TCR beta chain was sequenced in a study of blood T cell repertoires in COVID-19. The data were produced by immunoSEQ multiplex PCR, yet TCRdb's version contains in-frame clones alone and is incomplete. The sample includes about 400,000 clones, approximately 91% of them seen just once. This CDR3 has 11 amino acids. Looked up from germline, CDR1 is MNHEY and CDR2 is SMNVEV (reference sequence). V was cut by 10 bases and J by 10 bases, with 13 bases left in between. The chain couples TRBV27 to TRBJ1-4; D may be TRBD1 (5 bases). Input material: PBMCs or T cells enriched from blood (not recorded which). The receptor's source is a woman aged 40 to 50 with acute COVID-19. The CDR3 reads CATYRGGKLFF. The CDR3, as DNA: TGTGCCACGTACCGGGGGGGAAAACTGTTTTTT.